A single sample is the source of the 27 T cell receptor beta chains below, sequenced in a study of identical twins. A single record per CDR3 protein comes from TCRdb applying MiXCR to the 5' RACE reads. The sample has hundreds of thousands of distinct CDR3 sequences, about 24% seen once; the top ten hold 2.9%. These data were also filed under a second study, of T cells expressing NK-cell markers.

What was sequenced was CD4+ T cells sorted from blood. Every receptor here comes from a woman aged 18 to 35 in good health.

V gene TRBV9 combines with J gene TRBJ2-1; 9 bases are shared with TRBD2. V was pared by 5 bases and J by 3 bases, with 6 bases of the junction left unmatched. Looked up from germline, CDR1 is SGDLS and CDR2 is YYNGEE. The CDR3 is made up of 15 amino acids. Written as DNA, the CDR3 is TGTGCCAGCAGTGAAAATAGCGGGAGCTACAATGAGCAGTTCTTC. It is translated as CASSENSGSYNEQFF.

A few counts support this clonotype. The rearrangement uses TRBV6-2 or TRBV6-3 and TRBJ2-7; possible D gene TRBD1, 7 bases. The CDR3 length is 14 residues. Germline values: CDR1 MNHEY, CDR2 SVGEGT. V gave up 5 bases and J gave up 5 bases, with 16 bases separating them. The CDR3 region is CASSQPGQRDEQYF. In nucleotides, the CDR3 is TGTGCCAGCAGTCAACCGGGACAGCGGGACGAGCAGTACTTC.

The chain links TRBV20-1 to TRBJ2-5; TRBD2 aligns across 14 bases. With V trimmed by 6 bases and J by 5 bases, 8 bases remained unmatched. The CDR3 is 15 residues long. Germline-derived CDR1 and CDR2 are DFQATT and SNEGSKA (reference sequence). For the CDR3, the DNA is TGCAGTGCCCCGGGACTAGCGGGAGTTAGGGAGACCCAGTACTTC. Translated, it gives CSAPGLAGVRETQYF.

This clonotype was observed a few times. CDR3 sequence: CAIRTTGLNEQYF. The CDR3 bases are TGTGCCATCAGGACCACAGGGCTAAACGAGCAGTACTTC. V usage is TRBV10-3 and J usage is TRBJ2-7; the D gene is possibly TRBD1 (6 bases). The CDR3 sequence is 13 residues long. V shed 6 bases and J shed 5 bases, with 14 bases lying between them. Germline CDR1 and CDR2: ENHRY and SYGVKD.

This clonotype was seen a few times. This rearrangement joins TRBV27 to TRBJ1-2; 7 bases align to TRBD1. J gave up 2 bases and V 4 bases, and 7 bases lay outside the gene matches. The CDR3 covers 15 residues. Germline CDR1 reads MNHEY; CDR2 reads SMNVEV (reference sequence). The CDR3: CASSSGTTGNYGYTF. As DNA, the CDR3 is TGTGCCAGCAGTTCGGGTACGACAGGGAACTATGGCTACACCTTC.

The gene calls are TRBV5-4 and TRBJ1-1; 7 bases fit TRBD1. CDR3 length: 15 residues. Germline CDR1 reads SGHNT; CDR2 reads YYREEE (reference sequence). J lost 7 bases, V lost 3 bases, and 12 bases had no gene match. CDR3: CASSWGQNRRGEAFF. CDR3 nucleotides: TGTGCCAGCAGCTGGGGACAGAACAGGAGGGGTGAAGCTTTCTTT. The full variable domain, in which reference TRBV5-4 and TRBJ1-1 provide the parts outside the CDR3, is ETGVTQSPTHLIKTRGQQVTLRCSSQSGHNTVSWYQQALGQGPQFIFQYYREEENGRGNFPPRFSGLQFPNYSSELNVNALELDDSALYLCASSWGQNRRGEAFFGQGTRLTVV.

This clonotype was seen more than once but under ten times. J is TRBJ1-1 and V is TRBV24-1, with D hard to call. CDR3 length: 11 residues. V lost 6 bases and J 5 bases, leaving 6 bases between the germline ends. The germline gives CDR1 KGHDR, CDR2 SFDVKD. The CDR3 coding sequence is TGTGCCACCAGTAGGGCTACTGAAGCTTTCTTT. Translated: CATSRATEAFF.

This clonotype has only a few counts. The rearrangement uses TRBV12-3 or TRBV12-4 and TRBJ2-3; 7 nucleotides align to TRBD1. The CDR3 is 16 residues long. J lost 1 base, V lost 3 bases, and 7 bases had no gene match. CDR3 nucleotides: TGTGCCAGCAGTTTTAGGGACAGACACCGCACAGATACGCAGTATTTT. This translates into CASSFRDRHRTDTQYF.

This clonotype was observed a few times. The chain recombines TRBV4-3 with TRBJ2-2, with 7 nucleotides matching TRBD2. V was pared by 2 bases and J by 5 bases, with 2 bases of the junction left unmatched. The germline V gene encodes CDR1 LGHNA and CDR2 YSLEER. The CDR3 is made up of 14 amino acids. The CDR3 bases are TGCGCCAGCAGCCAAAACGGGGGGACCGGGGAGCTGTTTTTT. This encodes CASSQNGGTGELFF.

The V gene is TRBV5-1, the J gene TRBJ2-7; D may be TRBD2 (5 bases). Trimming stripped 4 bases from V and 7 bases from J, with 18 bases between. Looked up from germline, CDR1 is SGHRS and CDR2 is YFSETQ. The CDR3 length is 14 residues. CDR3 region: CASSRRPGDGEQYF. The DNA for the CDR3 is TGCGCCAGCAGCCGCCGGCCCGGGGATGGGGAGCAGTACTTC.

This clonotype has only a few counts. The rearrangement uses TRBV27 and TRBJ1-5; D is unresolved. The germline V and J ends were trimmed by 4 bases and 1 base, with 14 bases remaining between them. Per germline, CDR1 MNHEY and CDR2 SMNVEV (reference sequence). The CDR3 is made up of 16 amino acids. The CDR3: CASSSVALLSNQPQHF. Here the CDR3 DNA reads TGTGCCAGCAGTTCCGTCGCACTGTTAAGCAATCAGCCCCAGCATTTT.

The V and J genes are TRBV29-1 and TRBJ1-2, with a weak D call TRBD1 (5 bases). This CDR3 is built from 12 residues. V lost 4 bases, J lost 6 bases, and 12 bases lay in between. The germline CDR1 and CDR2 sequences are SQVTM and ANQGSEA. CDR3 nucleotides: TGCAGCGTTGTCGAGGGGAGGGATGGCTACACCTTC. Its translation: CSVVEGRDGYTF.

J is TRBJ2-5 and V is TRBV20-1; maybe TRBD2 (5 bases). The V gene's germline CDR1 is DFQATT and CDR2 SNEGSKA (reference sequence). The V end was cut by 1 base, the J end by 10 bases, with 10 bases between. CDR3 length: 11 amino acids. In DNA, the CDR3 is TGCAGTGCTAGAGCTGTCGGGAACCAGTACTTC. Translation: CSARAVGNQYF.

This clonotype has a count of ten or more. The chain uses TRBV4-3 and TRBJ2-2; no reliable D call. The CDR3 runs 15 residues. Germline-derived CDR1 and CDR2 are LGHNA and YSLEER. Trimming stripped 2 bases from V and 0 bases from J, with 7 bases between. CDR3 in amino acids: CASSQTTANTGELFF. The CDR3, as DNA: TGCGCCAGCAGCCAAACGACGGCGAACACCGGGGAGCTGTTTTTT.

The rearrangement joins TRBV12-3 or TRBV12-4 to TRBJ2-2, with a tentative D call TRBD2 (6 bases). CDR3 size: 15 residues. V lost 5 bases and J lost 3, with 13 bases in between. CDR3: CASSPRRGDTGELFF. DNA of the CDR3: TGTGCCAGCAGTCCGCGGCGGGGTGACACCGGGGAGCTGTTTTTT.

This clonotype was recorded a few times. This chain links TRBV11-2 with TRBJ2-2, with 7 bases matching TRBD2. This CDR3 contains 15 residues. Trimming cost V 6 bases and J 8 bases; bases outside gene matches: 12. Germline CDR1 is SGHAT and CDR2 is FQNNGV. This chain's CDR3 is CASSGFAGDLGELFF. For the CDR3, the DNA is TGTGCCAGCAGTGGGTTTGCGGGAGATCTGGGGGAGCTGTTTTTT.

V and J are TRBV7-9 and TRBJ2-1; D gene ambiguous. V lost 2 bases and J lost 7, with 6 bases in between. Germline CDR1 is SEHNR and CDR2 is FQNEAQ (reference sequence). The CDR3 is 12 residues long. The CDR3 DNA reads TGTGCCAGCAGCTTATGGGTGAATGAGCAGTTCTTC. Its protein is CASSLWVNEQFF.

This chain links TRBV9 with TRBJ2-5; D might be TRBD1 or TRBD2, each matching 6 bases. The germline V and J ends were trimmed by 0 bases and 5 bases, with 14 bases remaining between them. The CDR3 contains 15 residues. The germline V gene has CDR1 SGDLS and CDR2 YYNGEE. The chain's CDR3 is CASSVGGGLVETQYF. CDR3 in DNA: TGTGCCAGCAGCGTAGGAGGGGGGCTGGTCGAGACCCAGTACTTC.

The rearrangement joins TRBV5-1 to TRBJ1-5; D is possibly TRBD1 (6 bases). The germline V and J ends were trimmed by 0 bases and 7 bases, with 14 bases remaining between them. The length of the CDR3 is 15 residues. The germline V gene encodes CDR1 SGHRS and CDR2 YFSETQ. The CDR3 coding sequence is TGCGCCAGCAGCTTGGAAGCAGGGGTGGGACAGCCCCAGCATTTT. Its protein product is CASSLEAGVGQPQHF.

The V gene is TRBV15, the J gene TRBJ2-2; maybe TRBD1 (6 bases). CDR1 and CDR2 (germline): LNHNV, YYDKDF (reference sequence). The V gene lost 8 bases and the J gene lost 0 bases, with 19 bases spanning the gap. The CDR3 contains 17 residues. The chain's CDR3 is CATGNAKQGANTGELFF. The CDR3 DNA follows: TGTGCCACCGGGAACGCTAAACAGGGCGCGAACACCGGGGAGCTGTTTTTT.

The V gene is TRBV20-1, the J gene TRBJ1-1, with TRBD1 as a possible D gene (5 bases). Germline V gene sequence: CDR1 DFQATT, CDR2 SNEGSKA (reference sequence). V lost 0 bases, J lost 1 base, and 15 bases lay in between. The length of the CDR3 is 16 residues. The CDR3 DNA sequence: TGCAGTGCTAGAGATGCAGGGCGAGCACCGAACACTGAAGCTTTCTTT. Residues: CSARDAGRAPNTEAFF.

This rearrangement joins TRBV15 to TRBJ2-7; TRBD2 aligns across 10 bases. The CDR3 has 16 residues. Trimming removed 8 bases from V and 3 bases from J; junction bases left unmatched: 13. Germline V gives CDR1 LNHNV, CDR2 YYDKDF (reference sequence). The CDR3 protein is CATGQNRLAGVYEQYF. The CDR3 nucleotides read TGTGCCACCGGTCAAAATCGCCTAGCGGGGGTCTACGAGCAGTACTTC. Complete variable domain (other parts from reference TRBV15 and TRBJ2-7): DAMVIQNPRYQVTQFGKPVTLSCSQTLNHNVMYWYQQKSSQAPKLLFHYYDKDFNNEADTPDNFQSRRPNTSFCFLDIRSPGLGDTAMYLCATGQNRLAGVYEQYFGPGTRLTVT.

This rearrangement joins TRBV12-3 or TRBV12-4 to TRBJ1-6, with a tentative D call TRBD1 (5 bases). V was pared by 3 bases and J by 11 bases, with 8 bases between. CDR3 length: 12 amino acids. Here the CDR3 DNA reads TGTGCCAGCAGTTTGCAGGGTACACCCCTCCACTTT. It is translated as CASSLQGTPLHF.

This clonotype was recorded a few times. One end of the junction fails to match germline, which may point to a read error. This sequence joins TRBV11-2 and TRBJ2-1, with 12 bases that match TRBD2. The CDR3 runs to 13 residues. Germline V gives CDR1 SGHAT, CDR2 FQNNGV. CDR3 bases: TGTGCCAGCAGCTTAGAGGCTAGCGGGGGGGGTGTCTTC. Translated, it gives CASSLEASGGGVF.

This clonotype was observed a few times. The chain is built from TRBV24-1 and TRBJ2-6; TRBD2 might be the D (5 bases). V lost 6 bases to trimming and J lost 2 bases, with 13 bases between them. The CDR3 consists of 16 residues. Looked up from germline, CDR1 is KGHDR and CDR2 is SFDVKD. The CDR3 region has the DNA TGTGCCACCAGTAAGAGGGCCCAGGCTGGGGCCAACGTCCTGACTTTC. The encoded protein is CATSKRAQAGANVLTF.

The chain joins TRBV6-1 to TRBJ2-7; D remains ambiguous. V lost 3 bases to trimming and J lost 6 bases, with 6 bases between them. CDR3 size: 11 residues. The germline gives CDR1 MNHNS, CDR2 SASEGT. The CDR3 region is CASSDYTEQYF. DNA of the CDR3: TGTGCCAGCAGTGACTACACCGAGCAGTACTTC.

This rearrangement joins TRBV20-1 to TRBJ2-3, with D uncertain. The CDR3 length is 12 residues. The germline gives CDR1 DFQATT, CDR2 SNEGSKA (reference sequence). V lost 3 bases and J lost 10, with 14 bases in between. CDR3 nucleotides: TGCAGTGCTAGTTTGCGTGCCGTAGCGCAGTATTTT. Protein: CSASLRAVAQYF.